This TCR beta chain was profiled in a study of blood T cell repertoires in COVID-19. About the research overall: In each case, the material was cDNA or gDNA derived from T cells, B-cell-depleted T cells, or PBMCs.

In the original workflow: Amplification from reference gene primers served as the basis for estimated nucleated cell counts. Produced via immunoSEQ multiplex PCR; TCRdb's table is partial and in-frame only. From that table come the V and J calls and clone size; the DNA was used to work out D and trimming. The data hold some 33,000 clones, with about nine tenths observed a single time. V lost 3 bases and J 6 bases, leaving 18 bases between the germline ends. Germline-derived CDR1 and CDR2 are SGDLS and YYNGEE. The CDR3 sequence is 16 residues long. Sequencing was done on a sample of peripheral blood. This sequence was found in a man aged 60 to 69 with acute or convalescent COVID-19. V usage is TRBV9 and J usage is TRBJ2-2; a weak D match, TRBD1 (6 bases). The CDR3 bases are TGTGCCAGCAGCGCGATACCGGACAGACACGCCGGGGAGCTGTTTTTT. Translation: CASSAIPDRHAGELFF.